This T cell receptor (beta chain) stems from a study of PD-L1 blockade in urothelial cancer. Study background: The study started patients on atezolizumab around 2014, giving 1,200 mg intravenously every 3 weeks.

This clone appeared a few times. CDR3 length: 18 residues. The V gene end was trimmed by 1 base and the J gene end by 0 bases; junction bases not matched to a gene: 9. Germline CDR1 MGHRA, CDR2 YSYEKL. The table came from immunoSEQ multiplex PCR; TCRdb's copy has only in-frame clones and leaves some out. Among roughly 45,000 clones, 70% to 90% were seen once, and the ten largest hold 7.6%. This chain joins TRBV4-1 and TRBJ1-3, with TRBD1 matching over 7 bases. The receptor comes from a man in his sixties with urothelial cancer. The sequencing used PBMCs, collected around atezolizumab (anti-PD-L1) treatment. DNA for the CDR3: TGCGCCAGCAGCCAAGCTTCCCAGGGGGGTAGCTCTGGAAACACCATATATTTT. It encodes CASSQASQGGSSGNTIYF.